The 18 T cell receptor beta chains listed next were all sequenced from one sample in a study of OX40 agonist ivuxolimab in advanced cancers. Measured with immunoSEQ multiplex PCR; TCRdb has only the in-frame clones, and not every one. The data hold over 70,000 clones, with about 83% observed a single time. Sequencing used CD4+ or CD8+ T cells sorted from blood, obtained in a trial of the OX40 agonist ivuxolimab. The receptors stem from an adult with an advanced solid tumor such as melanoma, head and neck, liver or kidney cancer.

The chain is built from TRBV6-5 and TRBJ1-2, with D maybe TRBD1 (6 bases). The V end lost 8 bases, the J end lost 0 bases, and 16 bases lay between the germline ends. The CDR3 has 15 residues. The germline gives CDR1 MNHEY, CDR2 SVGAGI. CDR3 DNA sequence: TGTGCCAGCGCTATGGGGGCGCCCACTAACTATGGCTACACCTTC. Translating gives CASAMGAPTNYGYTF.

V and J are TRBV11-2 and TRBJ2-7; the match to TRBD2 covers 7 bases. CDR3 size: 15 residues. The V segment lost 3 bases and the J segment 5 bases; nucleotides outside the gene matches: 10. Germline V gene sequence: CDR1 SGHAT, CDR2 FQNNGV. Here the CDR3 reads CASSLGISGFDEQYF. CDR3 nucleotide sequence: TGTGCCAGCAGCTTGGGTATTAGCGGGTTCGACGAGCAGTACTTC.

The chain uses TRBV6-4 and TRBJ2-1; 9 bases agree with TRBD2. Losses at the gene ends were 6 bases for V and 5 bases for J; bases not matched to a gene: 8. Germline-derived CDR1 and CDR2 are MRHNA and SNTAGT. The CDR3 totals 15 residues. The CDR3 bases are TGTGCCAGCAGCCGGTCGGCTAGCGGGGACAATGAGCAGTTCTTC. Translating it yields CASSRSASGDNEQFF.

The chain carries TRBV9 and TRBJ2-5; D is uncertain. The end of the DNA is better explained by TRBJ2-7, so the J call may be wrong. There are 14 residues in the CDR3. Looked up from germline, CDR1 is SGDLS and CDR2 is YYNGEE. The CDR3 DNA follows: TGTGCCAGCAGCGTAGGGCCAGGACCCTACGAGCAGTACTTC. This sequence encodes CASSVGPGPYEQYF.

The chain joins TRBV4-2 to TRBJ1-1, with D unresolved. Trimming took off 1 base at V and 5 bases at J, with 14 bases between the two ends. Germline V lookup: CDR1 LGHNA, CDR2 YNFKEQ. This CDR3 region has 15 residues. The CDR3 sequence: CASSQASTARTEAFF. The DNA of the CDR3 is TGTGCCAGCAGCCAAGCCTCCACCGCCCGTACTGAAGCTTTCTTT.

The rearrangement joins TRBV4-3 to TRBJ2-3, with 11 bases lining up with TRBD1. The CDR3 runs to 19 residues. Germline V gives CDR1 LGHNA, CDR2 YSLEER. After removal of 4 bases from V and 5 bases from J, the junction contained 17 bases not matched to a gene. Here the CDR3 reads CASSRRTGGAGGGGDTQYF. The CDR3 DNA reads as TGCGCCAGCAGCCGGCGGACAGGGGGCGCAGGGGGAGGGGGAGATACGCAGTATTTT.

This chain links TRBV10-3 with TRBJ2-1; either TRBD1 or TRBD2 may fit D (5 bases each). The CDR3 is 15 residues long. The V end lost 6 bases, the J end lost 0 bases, and 12 bases lay between the germline ends. Germline loops: CDR1 ENHRY, CDR2 SYGVKD. CDR3 sequence reads: CAISPRDPSYNEQFF. DNA of the CDR3: TGTGCCATCAGCCCCCGGGACCCCTCCTACAATGAGCAGTTCTTC.

V gene TRBV18 combines with J gene TRBJ1-4; D is ambiguous. V lost 3 bases to trimming and J lost 8 bases, with 13 bases between them. The CDR3 runs 14 residues. Germline V gene sequence: CDR1 KGHSH, CDR2 LQKENI. Written as DNA, the CDR3 is TGTGCCAGCTCACCTGGACGGGAGGACGAAAAACTGTTTTTT. This codes for CASSPGREDEKLFF.

J is TRBJ1-1 and V is TRBV18, with TRBD1 matching 7 bases. CDR3 size: 14 residues. Trimming removed 6 bases from V and 2 bases from J; junction bases left unmatched: 6. Germline V gene sequence: CDR1 KGHSH, CDR2 LQKENI. The CDR3 DNA is TGTGCCAGCTCCCTGACAGGGCTCAACACTGAAGCTTTCTTT. Translated: CASSLTGLNTEAFF.

This chain links TRBV27 with TRBJ2-5, with D possibly matching TRBD1 (6 bases). V was trimmed by 4 bases and J by 4 bases, leaving 13 bases between them. The CDR3 covers 14 residues. Germline lookup yields CDR1 MNHEY and CDR2 SMNVEV (reference sequence). CDR3 sequence: CASSSRTEGETQYF. CDR3 sequence (DNA): TGTGCCAGCAGTTCCCGGACAGAGGGAGAGACCCAGTACTTC.

Here the CDR3 DNA reads TGCGCCAGCACTCCCGGACTAGCGGGGGGAGCAGATACGCAGTATTTT. The encoded protein is CASTPGLAGGADTQYF. J is TRBJ2-3 and V is TRBV10-1; 14 bases map to TRBD2. Germline CDR1 and CDR2: WNHNN and SYGVQD (reference sequence). The CDR3 runs 16 residues. Losses at the gene ends were 7 bases for V and 4 bases for J; bases not matched to a gene: 7.

As DNA, the CDR3 is TGTGCCATCAGTGAGTCGGGACCGAACACTGAAGCTTTCTTT. Encoded protein: CAISESGPNTEAFF. V is TRBV10-3 and J is TRBJ1-1; possible D gene TRBD1, 5 bases. Germline values: CDR1 ENHRY, CDR2 SYGVKD. Trimming removed 0 bases from V and 1 base from J, with 6 bases in between. This CDR3 contains 14 residues.

The chain employs TRBV18 and TRBJ1-6; unclear D gene. Germline values: CDR1 KGHSH, CDR2 LQKENI. This CDR3 is 16 amino acids long. The ends were cut back, 3 bases at V and 6 bases at J, with 15 bases in the middle. The CDR3 sequence is CASSPTPGASNSPLHF. For the CDR3, the DNA is TGTGCCAGCTCACCTACTCCGGGAGCCTCTAATTCACCCCTCCACTTT.

The rearrangement uses TRBV6-5 and TRBJ1-3; D is possibly TRBD1 (6 bases). The CDR3 totals 14 residues. CDR1 and CDR2 (germline): MNHEY, SVGAGI. The V gene lost 7 bases and the J gene lost 1 base, with 11 bases spanning the gap. Here the CDR3 reads CASTKQGSGNTIYF. The CDR3, as DNA: TGTGCCAGCACCAAACAGGGTTCTGGAAACACCATATATTTT.

The V gene is TRBV9, the J gene TRBJ2-3; 10 bases map to TRBD2. V lost 0 bases and J lost 4; bases outside the gene matches: 5. Germline CDR1 reads SGDLS; CDR2 reads YYNGEE. This CDR3 contains 16 residues. CDR3 DNA: TGTGCCAGCAGCGTAGACAGCGGGGGGGCCGCAGATACGCAGTATTTT. Protein product: CASSVDSGGAADTQYF.

This clone was counted only a few times. The chain links TRBV2 to TRBJ1-2, with 7 bases matching TRBD1. The CDR3 is 11 amino acids. In germline, CDR1 is SNHLY, CDR2 FYNNEI. Trimming cost V 8 bases and J 14 bases; bases outside gene matches: 11. DNA of the CDR3: TGTGCCAGCGATCAAACCCCAGGGGGGACCTTC. This codes for CASDQTPGGTF.

The genes are TRBV2 and TRBJ2-3; 7 bases map to TRBD1. Losses at the gene ends were 2 bases for V and 1 base for J; bases not matched to a gene: 0. This CDR3 region has 14 residues. From germline, CDR1 is SNHLY and CDR2 FYNNEI. This CDR3 reads CASSEQGGTDTQYF. CDR3 bases: TGTGCCAGCAGTGAACAGGGGGGCACAGATACGCAGTATTTT. The whole variable domain, remainder taken from reference TRBV2 and TRBJ2-3, is EPEVTQTPSHQVTQMGQEVILRCVPISNHLYFYWYRQILGQKVEFLVSFYNNEISEKSEIFDDQFSVERPDGSNFTLKIRSTKLEDSAMYFCASSEQGGTDTQYFGPGTRLTVL.

In this sample, this clone turned up many times. The V and J genes are TRBV5-4 and TRBJ2-5; TRBD1 matches at 8 bases. V lost 0 bases to trimming and J lost 5 bases; unmatched junction nucleotides: 3. This CDR3 comprises 14 residues. The germline V gene encodes CDR1 SGHNT and CDR2 YYREEE (reference sequence). DNA of the CDR3: TGTGCCAGCAGCTTGGGCAGGGGGCTGGAGACCCAGTACTTC. Translating it yields CASSLGRGLETQYF.